A selection of T cell receptor beta chains follows, all from one sample in a study of cytomegalovirus exposure and HLA in healthy donors. The protocol was immunoSEQ multiplex PCR, while the TCRdb copy is restricted to in-frame clones and leaves out a portion. The table has about 170,000 clones, around 92% seen once. The specimen sequenced was PBMCs. These receptors originate from a man younger than 35 in good health and CMV-seropositive. Both conserved end residues are part of each CDR3. A clone size is listed for some rows: how often the clone was seen (once, few, many), or a class if it is expanded.

j_call,v_call,clone_size,cdr3_aa
TRBJ2-5,TRBV29-1,-,CSVGQGEETQYF
TRBJ2-7,TRBV29-1,-,CSGWTGAGEQYF
TRBJ2-3,TRBV9,-,CASTLPSGRAGTDTQYF
TRBJ2-7,TRBV5-1,-,CASSVGQLTYEQYF
TRBJ2-7,TRBV5-8,-,CASSLGLAGVGQYF
TRBJ2-5,TRBV5-1,-,CASKYREETQYF
TRBJ2-5,TRBV4-1,-,CASSQEDWQETQYF
TRBJ2-7,TRBV5-4,-,CASSLVGTGDYEQYF
TRBJ2-2,TRBV6-5,-,CASSSGTDTGELFF
TRBJ1-2,TRBV27,-,CASSNRERGYTF
TRBJ2-7,TRBV6-6,-,CASSYGAGAEQYF
TRBJ2-5,TRBV29-1,-,CSVLPWTAGGKETQYF
TRBJ1-1,TRBV5-5,-,CASSGEGRGAEAFF
TRBJ2-7,TRBV28,once,CASSLSGYEQYF
TRBJ2-3,TRBV23-1,-,CASSQLFRGRDTQYF
TRBJ2-3,TRBV6-4,-,CASSVGATSTDTQYF
TRBJ1-1,TRBV19,-,CASTWAAKENTEAFF
TRBJ2-1,TRBV28,-,CASTPGTGHIDEQFF
TRBJ2-1,TRBV29-1,-,CSVEGPIGNEQFF
TRBJ1-1,TRBV5-1,-,CASSLGGRGNTEAFF
TRBJ1-2,TRBV19,-,CASSTRRGGSYGYTF
TRBJ1-2,TRBV6-1,-,CASSEAHREKDF
TRBJ2-3,TRBV5-1,-,CASSTGGRADTQYF
TRBJ2-2,TRBV19,few,CASSSTGTGELFF
TRBJ2-3,TRBV7-8,-,CASSLAQGAATDTQYF
TRBJ2-3,TRBV11-3,-,CASSLDRQGTDTQYF
TRBJ2-7,TRBV7-9,-,CASSSLSLYEQYF
TRBJ1-4,TRBV6-5,-,CASSQSDSSNEKLFF
TRBJ2-2,TRBV28,-,CASSLWWDRHTGELFF
TRBJ2-7,TRBV9,-,CASSVGSTYEQYF
TRBJ2-7,TRBV6-5,-,CASSYSRLAGQYEQYF
TRBJ2-3,TRBV7-9,-,CASSLFLSAGTDTQYF
TRBJ2-7,TRBV28,-,CASSLGLEQYF
TRBJ2-7,TRBV11-2,-,CASSPGLVNEQYF
TRBJ2-3,TRBV11-2,-,CASSQFLSTDTQYF
TRBJ2-1,TRBV5-8,-,CASSFSSGRVDEQFF
TRBJ2-5,TRBV28,once,CASSLLGAGKETQYF
TRBJ2-1,TRBV5-8,-,CASRNDRGLSNEQFF